These 10 T cell receptor beta chains were all obtained from the same sample, sequenced in a study of T cells in localized non-small cell lung cancer. Libraries were prepared by immunoSEQ multiplex PCR; TCRdb keeps only in-frame clonotypes and omits some of them. The table lists more than 50,000 clones, around four fifths of them singletons. The sequencing here drew on peripheral blood, taken before any cancer treatment. The origin of the receptors is a female donor over 55 with stage II squamous cell lung carcinoma.

The V call is TRBV9, the J call TRBJ1-1; no firm D call. The germline V gene encodes CDR1 SGDLS and CDR2 YYNGEE. The CDR3 is made up of 13 amino acids. V shed 3 bases and J shed 2 bases, with 8 bases lying between them. CDR3 in amino acids: CASSAAPNTEAFF. Written as DNA, the CDR3 is TGTGCCAGCAGCGCGGCCCCTAACACTGAAGCTTTCTTT.

The chain employs TRBV30 and TRBJ1-1; no clear D gene. The CDR3 consists of 13 residues. Trimming removed 5 bases at V and 4 bases at J, with 14 bases between. Germline V CDR1 and CDR2: GTSNPN, SVGIG (reference sequence). The CDR3 DNA reads TGTGCCTGGCTCCTTACAAGTTCCACTGAAGCTTTCTTT. It codes for CAWLLTSSTEAFF.

J is TRBJ2-3 and V is TRBV5-4; D is perhaps TRBD1 (6 bases). CDR3 size: 15 residues. V dropped 0 bases and J dropped 0 bases, with 8 bases sitting between them. Germline loops: CDR1 SGHNT, CDR2 YYREEE (reference sequence). This CDR3 is CASSLGGGSTDTQYF. In DNA form, the CDR3 reads TGTGCCAGCAGCTTGGGAGGGGGTAGCACAGATACGCAGTATTTT.

The chain couples TRBV5-1 to TRBJ1-6; 7 nucleotides agree with TRBD1. The CDR3 loop spans 14 amino acids. J gave up 6 bases and V 3 bases, and 3 bases lay outside the gene matches. CDR1 and CDR2 from the germline V gene are SGHRS and YFSETQ. The CDR3 sequence is CASSWDRPNSPLHF. CDR3 bases: TGCGCCAGCAGCTGGGACAGACCTAATTCACCCCTCCACTTT.

The chain employs TRBV7-2 and TRBJ1-4, with 8 bases aligning to TRBD1. Trimming took 4 bases from V and 8 from J; bases not matched to a gene: 6. There are 14 residues in the CDR3. CDR1 and CDR2 (germline): SGHTA, FQGNSA. Here the CDR3 DNA reads TGTGCCAGCAGCTCCGGGACAGGACACGAAAAACTGTTTTTT. Protein sequence: CASSSGTGHEKLFF.

The V and J genes are TRBV29-1 and TRBJ2-1; D uncertain. This CDR3 contains 12 residues. V was pared by 3 bases and J by 7 bases, with 10 bases between. Germline-derived CDR1 and CDR2 are SQVTM and ANQGSEA. The CDR3 nucleotides read TGCAGCGTTGACTGGGCTCGGAATGAGCAGTTCTTC. Its protein product is CSVDWARNEQFF.

The rearrangement joins TRBV25-1 to TRBJ1-6; D gene unclear. Germline V gene lookup returns CDR1 MGHDK and CDR2 SYGVNS. Trimming removed 0 bases from V and 10 bases from J, with 7 bases in between. The CDR3 runs to 13 residues. The DNA of the CDR3 is TGTGCCAGCAGTGAATACGGGGAGTCACCCCTCCACTTT. Translating it yields CASSEYGESPLHF.

V is TRBV5-4 and J is TRBJ1-6; the match to TRBD1 covers 8 bases. The CDR3 has 15 amino acids. J gave up 8 bases and V 2 bases, and 6 bases lay outside the gene matches. Germline V gives CDR1 SGHNT, CDR2 YYREEE (reference sequence). The CDR3 region is CASSFDQGADSPLHF. For the CDR3, the DNA is TGTGCCAGCAGCTTCGATCAGGGGGCTGATTCACCCCTCCACTTT.

The rearrangement joins TRBV9 to TRBJ1-2; D not resolved. Germline V gene sequence: CDR1 SGDLS, CDR2 YYNGEE. Trimming removed 0 bases at V and 3 bases at J, with 12 bases between. The CDR3 is made up of 15 amino acids. CDR3 bases: TGTGCCAGCAGCGTAGACCACAGAAGGGACTATGGCTACACCTTC. As protein: CASSVDHRRDYGYTF.

V gene TRBV5-8 combines with J gene TRBJ2-4, with D perhaps assigned TRBD1 or TRBD2 (5 bases each). The CDR3 contains 14 residues. Germline V lookup: CDR1 SGHTS, CDR2 YDEGEE. Trimming stripped 4 bases from V and 6 bases from J, with 14 bases between. CDR3 nucleotide sequence: TGTGCCAGCAGCCAACCGGGGCAGGGAAACATTCAGTACTTC. It codes for CASSQPGQGNIQYF.